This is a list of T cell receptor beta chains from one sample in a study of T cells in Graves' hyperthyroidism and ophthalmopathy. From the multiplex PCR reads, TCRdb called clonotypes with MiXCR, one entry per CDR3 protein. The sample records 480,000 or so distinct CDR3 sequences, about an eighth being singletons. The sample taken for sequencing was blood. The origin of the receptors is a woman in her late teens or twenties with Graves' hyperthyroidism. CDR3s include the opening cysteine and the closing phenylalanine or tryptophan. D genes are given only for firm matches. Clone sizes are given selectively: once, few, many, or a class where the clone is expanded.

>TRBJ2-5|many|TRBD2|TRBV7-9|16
CASSFLAGVMGETQYF
TGTGCCAGCAGCTTCTTAGCGGGAGTAATGGGAGAGACCCAGTACTTC
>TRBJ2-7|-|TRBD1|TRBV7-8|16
CASSSRTGPLLNEQYF
TGTGCCAGCAGCTCCCGGACAGGGCCCCTCTTGAACGAGCAGTACTTC
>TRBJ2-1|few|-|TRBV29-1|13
CSAESAIYNEQFF
TGCAGCGCTGAAAGCGCGATCTACAATGAGCAGTTCTTC
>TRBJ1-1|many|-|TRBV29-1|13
CSASKNMNTEAFF
TGCAGCGCGTCGAAGAACATGAACACTGAAGCTTTCTTT
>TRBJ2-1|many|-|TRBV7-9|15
CASSLWDWDYNEQFF
TGTGCCAGCAGCCTGTGGGACTGGGATTACAATGAGCAGTTCTTC
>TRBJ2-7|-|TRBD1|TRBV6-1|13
CASSWDRYYEQYF
TGTGCCAGCAGCTGGGACAGGTATTACGAGCAGTACTTC
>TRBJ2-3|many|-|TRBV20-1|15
CSAPGEVWSTDTQYF
TGCAGTGCCCCAGGAGAGGTTTGGAGCACAGATACGCAGTATTTT
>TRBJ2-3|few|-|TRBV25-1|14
CASSRREGRDTQYF
TGTGCCAGCAGTAGACGAGAGGGCAGAGATACGCAGTATTTT
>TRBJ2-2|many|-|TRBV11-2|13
CASSLRHSGELFF
TGTGCCAGCAGCTTAAGACACTCCGGGGAGCTGTTTTTT
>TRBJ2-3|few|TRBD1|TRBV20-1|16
CSASRLGTGDSDTQYF
TGCAGTGCTAGTAGGTTAGGGACAGGGGACTCAGATACGCAGTATTTT
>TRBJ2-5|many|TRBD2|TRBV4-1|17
CASSQDGVAGGQETQYF
TGCGCCAGCAGCCAAGATGGGGTAGCGGGAGGCCAAGAGACCCAGTACTTC
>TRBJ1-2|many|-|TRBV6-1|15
CASSEKHIGSYGYTF
TGTGCCAGCAGTGAAAAACACATAGGTTCCTATGGCTACACCTTC
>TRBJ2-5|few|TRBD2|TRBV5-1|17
CASSLVATSGPQETQYF
TGCGCCAGCAGCTTGGTCGCGACTAGCGGGCCCCAAGAGACCCAGTACTTC
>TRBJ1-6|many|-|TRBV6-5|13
CASSYSYNSPLHF
TGTGCCAGCAGTTACTCTTATAATTCACCCCTCCACTTT
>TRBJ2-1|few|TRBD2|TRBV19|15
CASRWSGSDYNEQFF
TGTGCCAGTAGGTGGAGCGGGAGCGACTACAATGAGCAGTTCTTC
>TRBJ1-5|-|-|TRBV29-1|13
CSVGPGSGQPQHF
TGCAGCGTTGGGCCAGGTTCTGGGCAGCCCCAGCATTTT
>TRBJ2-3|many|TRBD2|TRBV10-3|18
CAISESWTSGTFVDTQYF
TGTGCCATCAGTGAATCCTGGACTAGCGGGACCTTCGTAGATACGCAGTATTTT
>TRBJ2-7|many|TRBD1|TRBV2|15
CASSRGGQALHEQYF
TGTGCCAGCAGTAGAGGGGGACAGGCCCTTCACGAGCAGTACTTC
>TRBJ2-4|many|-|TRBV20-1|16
CSARGEVKLAKNIQYF
TGCAGTGCTAGAGGAGAGGTGAAACTAGCCAAAAACATTCAGTACTTC
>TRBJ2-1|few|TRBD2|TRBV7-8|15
CASSSSGTRNNEQFF
TGTGCCAGCAGCTCATCCGGGACTAGAAATAATGAGCAGTTCTTC
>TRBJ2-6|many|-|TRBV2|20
CASRTITGYGRAPGANVLTF
TGTGCCAGCAGAACGATAACAGGGTACGGACGGGCTCCGGGGGCCAACGTCCTGACTTTC
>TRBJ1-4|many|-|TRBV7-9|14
CASSFPTTGEKLFF
TGTGCCAGCAGCTTTCCGACCACGGGTGAAAAACTGTTTTTT
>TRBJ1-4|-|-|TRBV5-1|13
CASSGTYNEKLFF
TGCGCCAGCAGCGGGACGTATAATGAAAAACTGTTTTTT
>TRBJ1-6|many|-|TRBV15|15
CATSRDRGGASPLHF
TGTGCCACCAGCAGAGATCGAGGAGGGGCTTCACCCCTCCACTTT
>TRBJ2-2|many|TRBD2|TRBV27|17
CASSSSGLAGYTGELFF
TGTGCCAGCAGCTCCTCGGGACTAGCGGGCTACACCGGGGAGCTGTTTTTT
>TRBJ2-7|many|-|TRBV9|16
CASSVSMEKPIYEQYF
TGTGCCAGCAGCGTAAGTATGGAAAAACCAATCTACGAGCAGTACTTC
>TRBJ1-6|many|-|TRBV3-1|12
CASSQVGGSLHF
TGTGCCAGCAGCCAGGTTGGGGGATCCCTCCACTTT
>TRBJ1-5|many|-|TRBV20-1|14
CSANWPGGNQPQHF
TGCAGTGCTAACTGGCCGGGGGGCAATCAGCCCCAGCATTTT
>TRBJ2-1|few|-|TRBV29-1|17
CSSWPAGQNIPYNEQFF
TGCAGCTCCTGGCCAGCGGGCCAAAATATCCCCTACAATGAGCAGTTCTTC